This T cell receptor (beta chain) was sequenced in a study of metastatic and nonmetastatic thyroid tumors (TCRdb year 2020). General notes on the study: The researchers compared repertoires between peripheral blood samples and tumor or nodule tissue samples from patients with malignant or benign thyroid disease. Overall study outcomes, separate from this receptor: TCR beta diversity was reported as significantly higher in malignant tumors than in benign nodules, in both blood and tumor samples.

The CDR3, from cysteine to phenylalanine, totals 15 residues. Only the CDR3 portion is preserved as DNA: 45 bases, with reading frame beginning at the first base. As encoded in the germline V gene (reference sequence), CDR1 is SGHAT while CDR2 is FQDESV. The germline ends are 14 bases apart after V is trimmed by 6 bases and J by 2 bases. None of the patients had been given any treatment before thyroid surgery. Using T-cell receptor beta sequencing, the researchers looked back retrospectively at clinical samples from patients, gathered between the early 2010s and the late 2010s. This clone was counted at least ten times. Its target antigen remains unknown. The record has no base qualities; no much larger clone is one base away. The library relied on PCR. The data were produced on an Illumina HiSeq 4000. The TCR beta-chain CDR3 region of each patient was profiled by high-throughput sequencing. Per the authors' processing: A classifier to discriminate distant-metastatic papillary thyroid cancer patients was built from CDR3 differences across clinicopathological groups. To measure repertoire diversity the researchers used the Shannon index, while the Morisita-Horn index served to gauge how similar the tumor and blood repertoires were. In TCRdb, the public reads were trimmed at Q25 with fastp and aligned with MiXCR, with productive beta chains retained. Here the V and J calls rest on TCRdb's processing, not on the authors' analysis. The sample table shows roughly 29,000 clones, and around a fifth are seen once. 39% of the sample lies in the top ten.

Input material: blood. The sequence derives from a female donor with papillary thyroid cancer or a benign thyroid nodule (not recorded which). Some clones in this sample may be carry-over from other donors' samples. Rearrangement joined TRBV11-1 to TRBJ2-1; the D gene assignment is ambiguous. CDR3 loop: CASSLMTVPYNEQFF. Read as DNA, the sequence is TGTGCCAGCAGTCTTATGACGGTACCCTACAATGAGCAGTTCTTC.